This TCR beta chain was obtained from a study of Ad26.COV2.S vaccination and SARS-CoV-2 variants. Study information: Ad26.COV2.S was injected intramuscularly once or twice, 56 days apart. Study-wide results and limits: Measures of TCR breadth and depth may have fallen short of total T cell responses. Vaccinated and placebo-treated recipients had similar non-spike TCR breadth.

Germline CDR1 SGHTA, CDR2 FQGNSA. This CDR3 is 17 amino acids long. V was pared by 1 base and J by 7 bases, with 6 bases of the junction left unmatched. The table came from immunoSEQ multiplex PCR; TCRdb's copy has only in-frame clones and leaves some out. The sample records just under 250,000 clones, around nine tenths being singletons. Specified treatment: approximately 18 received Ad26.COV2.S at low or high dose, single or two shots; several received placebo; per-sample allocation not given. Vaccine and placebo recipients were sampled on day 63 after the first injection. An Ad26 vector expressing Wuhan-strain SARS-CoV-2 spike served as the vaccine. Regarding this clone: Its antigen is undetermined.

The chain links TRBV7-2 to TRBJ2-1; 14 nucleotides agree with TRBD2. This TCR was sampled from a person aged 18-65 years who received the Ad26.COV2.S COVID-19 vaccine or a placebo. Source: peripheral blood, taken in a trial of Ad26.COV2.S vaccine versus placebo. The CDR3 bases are TGTGCCAGCAGCTTAGTAGGGACTAGCGGGAGTTTGAATGAGCAGTTCTTC. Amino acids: CASSLVGTSGSLNEQFF.